A selection of T cell receptor beta chains follows, all from one sample in a study of T cell repertoires in cytomegalovirus infection. TCRdb used MiXCR to reprocess the reads, holding one entry per CDR3 protein. The data hold some 680,000 distinct CDR3 sequences, with less than 40% observed a single time. Sequenced: PBMCs. Receptors originate from a human donor in good health (CMV status not recorded). Some clones in this sample may be carry-over from other donors' samples. Each CDR3 is given with its conserved first and last residue. The D gene is left open where the match is weak.

v_call d_call cdr3_aa
TRBV6-6 . CASSYGGAAYEQYF
TRBV7-8 . CASSLQILNTESFF
TRBV6-6 . CASSTGGGSHSPLHF
TRBV6-6 TRBD1 CASTAGGPYGYTF
TRBV27 . CASSKGYNQPQHF
TRBV5-1 TRBD1 CACSLRTGGHEQYF
TRBV3-1 TRBD1 CASSQRYASGQGVREKLFF
TRBV11-3 . CASSLADRGNEQFF
TRBV25-1 TRBD2 CASSVRVAGKVGETQYF
TRBV20-1 . CSARDLTPRGNSPLHF
TRBV7-6 . CASSPGSTNEKLFF
TRBV7-8 TRBD1 CASSLEGQGYGNTIYF
TRBV7-2 . CASSLDWGGRGSYNEQFF
TRBV19 TRBD1 CASSPRTGVNYGYTF
TRBV7-2 TRBD2 CASSPGTSGGFSETQYF
TRBV19 . CASSIAGTDSPLHF
TRBV20-1 TRBD2 CSAREGAGGAYEQYF
TRBV19 TRBD2 CASKSSGRASYEQYF
TRBV7-6 TRBD2 CASSSVLAGGPGEQFF
TRBV3-1 TRBD2 CASRQGTSNEETQYF
TRBV20-1 TRBD1 CSATPGQGSYNEQFF
TRBV5-5 . CASSLDKRGTEAFF
TRBV5-1 . CASSLDSKEDTQYF
TRBV9 . CASSDGGVNTEAFF
TRBV11-1 TRBD2 CASSKEAGVRSGLTKNIQYF
TRBV20-1 . CSARRGSFVLGQTLLENF
TRBV7-6 . CASSPDTGGNEQFF
TRBV6-1 . CAGRRGLTNTGELFF
TRBV28 TRBD2 CASSKGLAFGETQYF
TRBV2 TRBD2 CASSYSGLAGVYNEQFF
TRBV7-2 . CASSLSRQGTSYEQYF
TRBV27 TRBD1 CASRLQGQNGYTF
TRBV7-8 . CASSSSVRGANVLTF
TRBV12-3/TRBV12-4 TRBD1 CASSFIGRQGARNEQFF
TRBV14 . CASSQDFGVTNTGELFF
TRBV30 . CAWSVKHGYTF
TRBV28 . CASSLSAGRHGYTF
TRBV11-2 . CASSVGVKNIQYF
TRBV5-1 . CASSLAEQKTNYEQYF
TRBV20-1 TRBD2 CSARASDGGRSYNEQFF
TRBV28 TRBD1 CASSSLGTGSNYGYTF